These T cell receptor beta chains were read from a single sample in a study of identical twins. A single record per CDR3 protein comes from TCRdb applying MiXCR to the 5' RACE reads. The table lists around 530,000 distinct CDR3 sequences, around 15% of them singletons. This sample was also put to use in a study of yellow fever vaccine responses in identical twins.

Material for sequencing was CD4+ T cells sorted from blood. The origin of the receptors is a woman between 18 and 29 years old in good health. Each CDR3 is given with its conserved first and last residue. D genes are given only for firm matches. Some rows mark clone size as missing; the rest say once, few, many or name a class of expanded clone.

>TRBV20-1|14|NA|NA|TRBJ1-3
CSARDTHSGGTIYF
TGCAGTGCTAGAGACACCCACAGTGGGGGCACCATATATTTT
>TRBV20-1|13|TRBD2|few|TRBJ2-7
CSVKREGRYEQYF
TGCAGTGTCAAGCGGGAGGGCCGCTACGAGCAGTACTTC
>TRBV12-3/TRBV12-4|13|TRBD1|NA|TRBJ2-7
CASRSGQGYEQYF
TGTGCCAGCAGATCGGGACAGGGCTACGAGCAGTACTTC
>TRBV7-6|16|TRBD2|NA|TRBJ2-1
CASSSVFGRSYNEQFF
TGTGCCAGCAGCTCAGTATTCGGGAGGTCCTACAATGAGCAGTTCTTC
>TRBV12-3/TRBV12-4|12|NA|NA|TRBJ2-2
CASSQTGGELFF
TGTGCCAGCAGTCAGACCGGCGGGGAGCTGTTTTTT
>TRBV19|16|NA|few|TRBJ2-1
CASSLFAGSSYNEQFF
TGTGCCAGTAGTCTATTTGCCGGGAGCTCCTACAATGAGCAGTTCTTC
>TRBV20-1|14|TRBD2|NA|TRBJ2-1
CSVLGGSGRNEQFF
TGCAGTGTTCTAGGGGGTAGCGGGAGGAATGAGCAGTTCTTC
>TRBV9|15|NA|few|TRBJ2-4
CASTPPGQDKNIQYF
TGTGCCAGCACCCCCCCGGGACAAGACAAAAACATTCAGTACTTC
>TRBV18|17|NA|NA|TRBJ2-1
CASSPPLMRVSYNEQFF
TGTGCCAGCTCACCACCCCTTATGAGGGTCTCCTACAATGAGCAGTTCTTC
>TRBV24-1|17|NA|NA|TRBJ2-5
CATSPRSFGRNKETQYF
TGTGCCACCAGCCCGCGTTCGTTTGGGCGCAACAAAGAGACCCAGTACTTC
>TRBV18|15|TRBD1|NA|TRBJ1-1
CASSPSGTGTTEAFF
TGTGCCAGCTCACCTTCCGGGACAGGGACCACTGAAGCTTTCTTT
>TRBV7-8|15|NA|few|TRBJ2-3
CASSSKRVSTDTQYF
TGTGCCAGCAGCTCCAAGCGGGTTAGCACAGATACGCAGTATTTT
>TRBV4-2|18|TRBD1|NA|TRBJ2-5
CASSHLPGQGRGQETQYF
TGTGCCAGCAGCCATCTACCGGGACAGGGCCGAGGGCAAGAGACCCAGTACTTC
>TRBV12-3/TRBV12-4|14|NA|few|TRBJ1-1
CASSLWVGSTEAFF
TGTGCCAGCAGTTTATGGGTAGGGAGCACTGAAGCTTTCTTT
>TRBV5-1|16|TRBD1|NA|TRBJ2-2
CASSRDSLTNTGELFF
TGCGCCAGCAGCCGGGACAGCTTAACAAACACCGGGGAGCTGTTTTTT
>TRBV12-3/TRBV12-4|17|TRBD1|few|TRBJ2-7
CASSSTTGGGNPYEQYF
TGTGCCAGCAGTTCGACGACAGGGGGCGGGAACCCCTACGAGCAGTACTTC
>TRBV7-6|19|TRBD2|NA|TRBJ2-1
CASSFYGTSGGASYNEQFF
TGTGCCAGCAGCTTTTACGGGACTAGCGGGGGGGCCTCCTACAATGAGCAGTTCTTC
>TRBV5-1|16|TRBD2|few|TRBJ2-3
CASSLDPAGSTDTQYF
TGCGCCAGCAGCTTGGATCCAGCGGGGAGCACAGATACGCAGTATTTT
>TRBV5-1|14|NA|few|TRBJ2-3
CASGSGFGTDTQYF
TGCGCCAGCGGGAGCGGGTTTGGCACAGATACGCAGTATTTT
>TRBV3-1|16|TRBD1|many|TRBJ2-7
CASSPGPDRVPRKQYF
TGTGCCAGCAGCCCGGGGCCGGACAGGGTCCCTAGAAAGCAGTACTTC
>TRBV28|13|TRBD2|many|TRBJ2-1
CASSPGTRREQFF
TGTGCCAGCAGCCCCGGGACTAGGAGGGAGCAGTTCTTC
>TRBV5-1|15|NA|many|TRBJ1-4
CASSLALTTNEKLFF
TGCGCCAGCAGCCTCGCCTTAACAACTAATGAAAAACTGTTTTTT
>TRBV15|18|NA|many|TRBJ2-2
CATSRDFRDRVTTGELFF
TGTGCCACCAGCAGAGATTTTCGAGACAGAGTAACCACCGGGGAGCTGTTTTTT
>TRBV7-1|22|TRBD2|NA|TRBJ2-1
CASSSQRSGSGDKFSSYNEQFF
TGTGCCAGCAGCTCCCAAAGGTCTGGGAGCGGGGATAAATTTAGCTCCTACAATGAGCAGTTCTTC
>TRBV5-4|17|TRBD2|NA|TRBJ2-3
CASSLELAGGIDVTQYF
TGTGCCAGCAGCTTGGAGCTAGCGGGGGGGATTGACGTTACGCAGTATTTT
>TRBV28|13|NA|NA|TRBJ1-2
CASRTGTGYGYTF
TGTGCCAGCAGGACCGGGACCGGCTATGGCTACACCTTC